A selection of T cell receptor beta chains follows, all from one sample in a study of blood T cell repertoires in COVID-19. Clones were read by immunoSEQ multiplex PCR, and TCRdb kept only the in-frame ones, dropping some. The sample shows about 500,000 clones, roughly 89% of them seen only once. Sequencing used peripheral blood. The source is a man aged 18 to 29 with COVID-19, enrolled during active disease. Each CDR3 is given with its conserved first and last residue. Each record gives: CDR3 protein, CDR3 DNA, V gene, J gene, D gene, clone size. The D gene is left open where the match is weak. Expanded clones are given a class, and other clones once, few, many or no size at all.

CDR3: CASSYSFLSETQYF
DNA: TGTGCCAGCAGTTACTCGTTTCTTTCGGAGACCCAGTACTTC
V: TRBV6-5
J: TRBJ2-5
D: -
size: -

CDR3: CASRPAGPSSGNTIYF
DNA: TGTGCCAGCCGCCCCGCGGGCCCGAGCTCTGGAAACACCATATATTTT
V: TRBV5-4
J: TRBJ1-3
D: -
size: -

CDR3: CASRVTPDRGGGELFF
DNA: TGTGCCAGTAGAGTCACCCCGGACAGGGGGGGCGGGGAGCTGTTTTTT
V: TRBV19
J: TRBJ2-2
D: TRBD1
size: once

CDR3: CASRTSGRPGTGELFF
DNA: TGTGCCAGCAGGACTAGCGGGAGGCCAGGGACCGGGGAGCTGTTTTTT
V: TRBV28
J: TRBJ2-2
D: TRBD2
size: -

CDR3: CASSEDRANYGYTF
DNA: TGCGCCAGCAGTGAGGACAGAGCTAACTATGGCTACACCTTC
V: TRBV10-2
J: TRBJ1-2
D: -
size: -

CDR3: CASSPDLGQGGTEAFF
DNA: TGTGCCAGCTCACCGGATCTCGGACAGGGGGGGACTGAAGCTTTCTTT
V: TRBV18
J: TRBJ1-1
D: TRBD1
size: -

CDR3: CASSLGRSNQPQHF
DNA: TGTGCCAGCAGCTTGGGCAGGAGCAATCAGCCCCAGCATTTT
V: TRBV5-8
J: TRBJ1-5
D: -
size: -

CDR3: CASSLTASGPQHF
DNA: TGTGCCAGCAGCTTGACAGCGTCAGGGCCCCAGCATTTT
V: TRBV7-8
J: TRBJ1-5
D: -
size: -

CDR3: CASKEGATEAFF
DNA: TGTGCCAGTAAGGAGGGGGCCACTGAAGCTTTCTTT
V: TRBV19
J: TRBJ1-1
D: TRBD1
size: -

CDR3: CASSPGTGEIDGYTF
DNA: TGTGCCAGCAGTCCTGGGACAGGGGAAATTGATGGCTACACCTTC
V: TRBV25-1
J: TRBJ1-2
D: TRBD1
size: -

CDR3: CASSRDFIGEQYF
DNA: TGTGCCAGCAGCCGGGACTTCATTGGGGAGCAGTACTTC
V: TRBV3-1/TRBV3-2
J: TRBJ2-7
D: -
size: -

CDR3: CASSFTNRGPQHF
DNA: TGTGCCAGCAGCTTTACAAACAGGGGGCCCCAGCATTTT
V: TRBV7-2
J: TRBJ1-5
D: TRBD1
size: -

CDR3: CASSLEVSSYNEQFF
DNA: TGTGCCAGCAGCTTAGAGGTGAGCTCCTACAATGAGCAGTTCTTC
V: TRBV11-2
J: TRBJ2-1
D: -
size: -

CDR3: CASSSLGDSSYEQYF
DNA: TGTGCCAGCAGCTCACTCGGGGACAGCTCCTACGAGCAGTACTTC
V: TRBV11-2
J: TRBJ2-7
D: TRBD1
size: -

CDR3: CASSLGGSGGWVGEQFF
DNA: TGTGCCAGCAGCTTAGGGGGGAGCGGAGGATGGGTTGGTGAGCAGTTCTTC
V: TRBV7-3
J: TRBJ2-1
D: -
size: -

CDR3: CASNSGYGAKNIQYF
DNA: TGTGCCAGCAATAGCGGTTACGGGGCCAAAAACATTCAGTACTTC
V: TRBV19
J: TRBJ2-4
D: -
size: -

CDR3: CASSYRDPSTGELFF
DNA: TGTGCCAGCAGCTACCGGGATCCCAGCACCGGGGAGCTGTTTTTT
V: TRBV7-9
J: TRBJ2-2
D: -
size: -

CDR3: CASRPVDTQYF
DNA: TGTGCCAGCAGGCCGGTAGATACGCAGTATTTT
V: TRBV13
J: TRBJ2-3
D: -
size: -

CDR3: CATSRDNPNTQYF
DNA: TGTGCCACCAGCAGAGATAATCCTAATACGCAGTATTTT
V: TRBV15
J: TRBJ2-3
D: -
size: -

CDR3: CASRRTSGNVNEQFF
DNA: TGTGCCAGCAGGAGGACTAGCGGGAATGTCAATGAGCAGTTCTTC
V: TRBV2
J: TRBJ2-1
D: TRBD2
size: -

CDR3: CASSQEGTSGGGFLVQFF
DNA: TGCGCCAGCAGCCAAGAGGGGACTAGCGGGGGGGGTTTTTTGGTGCAGTTCTTC
V: TRBV4-1
J: TRBJ2-1
D: TRBD2
size: -

CDR3: CASTTGTVATNEKLFF
DNA: TGTGCCTCGACGACCGGGACAGTTGCAACTAATGAAAAACTGTTTTTT
V: TRBV30
J: TRBJ1-4
D: TRBD1
size: -

CDR3: CAISEKGARYGYTF
DNA: TGTGCCATCAGTGAAAAGGGGGCGCGTTATGGCTACACCTTC
V: TRBV10-3
J: TRBJ1-2
D: TRBD1
size: -

CDR3: CASSGLAGGYTGELFF
DNA: TGTGCCAGCAGCGGACTAGCGGGGGGGTACACCGGGGAGCTGTTTTTT
V: TRBV3-1/TRBV3-2
J: TRBJ2-2
D: TRBD2
size: -

CDR3: CASSLSARDYEQYF
DNA: TGCGCCAGCAGCTTGTCAGCCAGGGACTACGAGCAGTACTTC
V: TRBV5-1
J: TRBJ2-7
D: -
size: -

CDR3: CASSPLGRGAEYEQYF
DNA: TGTGCCAGCAGCCCCCTGGGGCGGGGGGCCGAGTACGAGCAGTACTTC
V: TRBV5-6
J: TRBJ2-7
D: TRBD2
size: -

CDR3: CASSETSSYNSPLHF
DNA: TGTGCCAGCAGTGAGACAAGCTCCTATAATTCACCCCTCCACTTT
V: TRBV6-1
J: TRBJ1-6
D: -
size: -

CDR3: CASSLDRHRGNEQYF
DNA: TGTGCCAGCAGCTTAGATAGGCACAGGGGCAACGAGCAGTACTTC
V: TRBV11-2
J: TRBJ2-7
D: TRBD1
size: -

CDR3: CASSQEARSGNTIYF
DNA: TGTGCCAGCAGCCAAGAAGCGAGGTCTGGAAACACCATATATTTT
V: TRBV3-1/TRBV3-2
J: TRBJ1-3
D: -
size: -

CDR3: CASSPRQVPNEKLFF
DNA: TGTGCCAGCAGTCCTCGACAGGTACCAAATGAAAAACTGTTTTTT
V: TRBV27
J: TRBJ1-4
D: -
size: -

CDR3: CASSGAGYEQYF
DNA: TGTGCCAGCAGTGGGGCCGGCTACGAGCAGTACTTC
V: TRBV2
J: TRBJ2-7
D: -
size: -

CDR3: CASSLGTGSITEAFF
DNA: TGTGCCAGCAGCTTGGGGACAGGGTCTATCACTGAAGCTTTCTTT
V: TRBV7-9
J: TRBJ1-1
D: TRBD1
size: once

CDR3: CASSPRGGHEQYF
DNA: TGTGCCAGCAGCCCTCGCGGGGGTCACGAGCAGTACTTC
V: TRBV11-3
J: TRBJ2-7
D: TRBD2
size: -

CDR3: CASSPSREYSSYNEQFF
DNA: TGTGCCAGCAGCCCCAGTCGGGAGTATAGCTCCTACAATGAGCAGTTCTTC
V: TRBV11-3
J: TRBJ2-1
D: -
size: few

CDR3: CASSPDLAGGATGELFF
DNA: TGTGCCAGCAGCCCGGACCTAGCGGGAGGTGCCACCGGGGAGCTGTTTTTT
V: TRBV5-4
J: TRBJ2-2
D: TRBD2
size: -

CDR3: CASSDSFLGQQLRQFF
DNA: TGTGCCAGCAGTGACTCGTTTTTGGGACAGCAGCTTAGGCAGTTCTTC
V: TRBV6-4
J: TRBJ2-1
D: TRBD1
size: -

CDR3: CASSFSSGGANEQFF
DNA: TGCGCCAGCAGCTTTAGTAGCGGGGGGGCGAATGAGCAGTTCTTC
V: TRBV5-1
J: TRBJ2-1
D: TRBD2
size: -

CDR3: CASSPPGIQETQYF
DNA: TGTGCCAGCAGCCCCCCCGGTATCCAAGAGACCCAGTACTTC
V: TRBV7-9
J: TRBJ2-5
D: -
size: -

CDR3: CASSESGRDNQPQHF
DNA: TGTGCCAGCAGTGAATCAGGGAGGGATAATCAGCCCCAGCATTTT
V: TRBV6-1
J: TRBJ1-5
D: -
size: few

CDR3: CASSLSGTRTEQYF
DNA: TGCGCCAGCAGCTTATCCGGGACTAGGACCGAGCAGTACTTC
V: TRBV5-1
J: TRBJ2-7
D: TRBD2
size: -

CDR3: CASSGQLAGAGNEQFF
DNA: TGTGCCAGCAGTGGCCAACTAGCGGGGGCGGGGAATGAGCAGTTCTTC
V: TRBV2
J: TRBJ2-1
D: TRBD2
size: -

CDR3: CASSLEIDQETQYF
DNA: TGTGCCAGCAGCTTAGAGATAGACCAAGAGACCCAGTACTTC
V: TRBV7-9
J: TRBJ2-5
D: -
size: -

CDR3: CASSPGSHLTSGELFF
DNA: TGTGCCAGCAGCCCGGGGTCCCACCTAACCTCCGGGGAGCTGTTTTTT
V: TRBV7-8
J: TRBJ2-2
D: -
size: -

CDR3: CATSSGTGVDEQFF
DNA: TGTGCCACCAGCTCCGGGACAGGGGTGGATGAGCAGTTCTTC
V: TRBV24-1
J: TRBJ2-1
D: TRBD1
size: -

CDR3: CASSPPVSGGYTF
DNA: TGTGCCAGCAGCCCCCCCGTCTCGGGGGGCTACACCTTC
V: TRBV7-2
J: TRBJ1-2
D: -
size: -

CDR3: CASRGTSVHTDTQYF
DNA: TGTGCCAGCAGGGGGACTAGCGTCCACACAGATACGCAGTATTTT
V: TRBV2
J: TRBJ2-3
D: TRBD2
size: -

CDR3: CASSSQGEQTQYF
DNA: TGCGCCAGCAGTAGTCAGGGTGAGCAGACCCAGTACTTC
V: TRBV5-1
J: TRBJ2-5
D: -
size: -

CDR3: CASSLGRGTQETQYF
DNA: TGTGCCAGCAGCTTAGGGCGGGGGACTCAAGAGACCCAGTACTTC
V: TRBV7-6
J: TRBJ2-5
D: TRBD2
size: -

CDR3: CASSSDRGRGNEQFF
DNA: TGTGCCAGCAGTTCGGACAGGGGGAGGGGCAATGAGCAGTTCTTC
V: TRBV2
J: TRBJ2-1
D: TRBD1
size: -

CDR3: CASSMQDREASPLHF
DNA: TGTGCCAGCAGCATGCAGGACAGGGAGGCTTCACCCCTCCACTTT
V: TRBV5-8
J: TRBJ1-6
D: TRBD1
size: -

CDR3: CASSSGVAGVLDTQYF
DNA: TGTGCCAGCAGCTCGGGGGTAGCGGGAGTATTGGATACGCAGTATTTT
V: TRBV7-9
J: TRBJ2-3
D: TRBD2
size: -

CDR3: CASRTSGSYNEQFF
DNA: TGCGCCAGCAGGACTAGCGGCTCCTACAATGAGCAGTTCTTC
V: TRBV5-1
J: TRBJ2-1
D: TRBD2
size: -

CDR3: CASSLTGLSGELFF
DNA: TGTGCCAGCAGCTTAACGGGCTTGAGTGGGGAGCTGTTTTTT
V: TRBV7-3
J: TRBJ2-2
D: -
size: few

CDR3: CATLPGQASYEQYF
DNA: TGTGCCACCCTACCAGGACAGGCCTCCTACGAGCAGTACTTC
V: TRBV28
J: TRBJ2-7
D: TRBD1
size: -

CDR3: CASMPGYGGRYEQYF
DNA: TGTGCCAGCATGCCCGGATACGGGGGACGCTACGAGCAGTACTTC
V: TRBV6-5
J: TRBJ2-7
D: -
size: once

CDR3: CASSAGLPQTDTQYF
DNA: TGTGCCAGCAGTGCGGGACTCCCCCAAACAGATACGCAGTATTTT
V: TRBV2
J: TRBJ2-3
D: -
size: -